These 24 T cell receptor beta chains share one sample of origin, sequenced in a study of cytomegalovirus exposure and HLA in healthy donors. The PCR had 60 Vbeta and 13 Jbeta primers. Assay: immunoSEQ multiplex PCR; the TCRdb copy retains only in-frame clones and omits some. The sample consists of about 100,000 clones, about three fifths of them appearing once. The sequenced material came from PBMCs. These receptors came from a human donor in good health.

The V call is TRBV19, the J call TRBJ2-1; 8 nucleotides align to TRBD1. Germline V gene lookup returns CDR1 LNHDA and CDR2 SQIVND (reference sequence). The junction had 5 bases not matched to a gene; V was cut back by 6 bases and J by 1 base. CDR3 size: 15 residues. CDR3: CASSPDRGSYNEQFF. The CDR3 DNA reads as TGTGCCAGTAGCCCTGACAGGGGATCCTACAATGAGCAGTTCTTC.

V is TRBV7-9 and J is TRBJ1-5; D ambiguous. V was pared by 0 bases and J by 4 bases, with 16 bases between. This CDR3 has 17 amino acids. Germline CDR1 is SEHNR and CDR2 is FQNEAQ (reference sequence). This chain's CDR3 is CASSLAGSGPYNQPQHF. DNA of the CDR3: TGTGCCAGCAGCTTAGCGGGTAGTGGGCCTTATAATCAGCCCCAGCATTTT.

The V gene is TRBV7-7, the J gene TRBJ2-5; D is ambiguous. Trimming removed 5 bases at V and 5 bases at J, with 15 bases between. The CDR3 spans 14 residues. Germline-derived CDR1 and CDR2 are SSHAT and FNYEAQ (reference sequence). The CDR3 DNA is TGTGCCAGCAGCCCCGGCAGGTTCGGTGAGACCCAGTACTTC. Translating it yields CASSPGRFGETQYF.

The chain uses TRBV6-5 and TRBJ2-3; TRBD1 agrees at 8 bases. Germline CDR1 is MNHEY and CDR2 is SVGAGI. CDR3 length equals 14 residues. The J segment lost 0 bases and the V segment lost 5 bases, leaving 1 base of the junction unmatched. CDR3 loop: CASSQGASTDTQYF. Here the CDR3 DNA reads TGTGCCAGCAGTCAGGGGGCTAGCACAGATACGCAGTATTTT.

The rearrangement joins TRBV27 to TRBJ2-7, with no clear D. The CDR3 covers 13 residues. CDR1 and CDR2 from the germline V gene are MNHEY and SMNVEV (reference sequence). Trimming cost V 5 bases and J 1 base, with 9 bases left between them. Written as DNA, the CDR3 is TGTGCCAGCAGTCAAACAAGATCCTACGAGCAGTACTTC. Amino acid sequence: CASSQTRSYEQYF.

J is TRBJ1-2 and V is TRBV28, with TRBD1 matching 12 bases. From germline, CDR1 is MDHEN and CDR2 SYDVKM. Losses at the gene ends were 5 bases for V and 8 bases for J; bases not matched to a gene: 15. The CDR3 has 17 residues. The CDR3 reads CASSIPGTGGDIWGYTF. As DNA, the CDR3 is TGTGCCAGCAGTATTCCCGGGACAGGGGGCGACATATGGGGCTACACCTTC.

The genes are TRBV19 and TRBJ2-5, with D possibly being TRBD1 (7 bases). Per germline, CDR1 LNHDA and CDR2 SQIVND (reference sequence). The CDR3 has 14 residues. Trimming removed 4 bases at V and 5 bases at J, with 14 bases between. This CDR3 reads CASSTQGGWETQYF. CDR3 sequence (DNA): TGTGCCAGTAGTACCCAGGGGGGCTGGGAGACCCAGTACTTC. Looking up the rest from reference TRBV19 and TRBJ2-5 gives the full variable domain: DGGITQSPKYLFRKEGQNVTLSCEQNLNHDAMYWYRQDPGQGLRLIYYSQIVNDFQKGDIAEGYSVSREKKESFPLTVTSAQKNPTAFYLCASSTQGGWETQYFGPGTRLLVL.

The chain carries TRBV6-5 and TRBJ1-4; D unresolved. The CDR3 contains 15 residues. Germline V gene data show CDR1 as MNHEY and CDR2 as SVGAGI. V shed 2 bases and J shed 0 bases, with 7 bases lying between them. Here the CDR3 DNA reads TGTGCCAGCAGTTACGGCGGTACAACTAATGAAAAACTGTTTTTT. Translating it yields CASSYGGTTNEKLFF.

This clone occurred a few times. The chain joins TRBV7-8 to TRBJ1-2, with 7 bases lining up with TRBD1. V was pared by 5 bases and J by 5 bases, with 8 bases of the junction left unmatched. Germline CDR1 is SGHVS and CDR2 is FQNEAQ. The CDR3 covers 14 residues. The CDR3 here is CASSTRDSSYGYTF. The CDR3 DNA follows: TGTGCCAGCAGCACGCGGGACAGCTCATATGGCTACACCTTC.

Only a few counts were recorded for this clone. J is TRBJ1-4 and V is TRBV28; no clear D gene. CDR1 and CDR2 from the germline V gene are MDHEN and SYDVKM. The CDR3 length is 16 residues. With 3 bases removed from V and 0 bases from J, the gap between germline ends came to 11 bases. The CDR3 sequence: CASSFRTASTNEKLFF. CDR3 bases: TGTGCCAGCAGTTTTAGAACAGCTTCAACTAATGAAAAACTGTTTTTT.

The J gene is TRBJ1-1, the V gene TRBV9; 7 positions match TRBD1. Germline V gene data show CDR1 as SGDLS and CDR2 as YYNGEE. V was pared by 0 bases and J by 3 bases, with 2 bases of the junction left unmatched. The CDR3 consists of 14 residues. CDR3 bases: TGTGCCAGCAGCGTAGAACAGGGGCACACTGAAGCTTTCTTT. Translating gives CASSVEQGHTEAFF. The whole variable domain, filled in from reference TRBV9 and TRBJ1-1, reads DSGVTQTPKHLITATGQRVTLRCSPRSGDLSVYWYQQSLDQGLQFLIQYYNGEERAKGNILERFSAQQFPDLHSELNLSSLELGDSALYFCASSVEQGHTEAFFGQGTRLTVV.

This chain connects TRBV2 to TRBJ2-3; 10 nucleotides match TRBD2. V shed 4 bases, J shed 5 bases, and the junction held 6 bases outside the gene matches. Germline V lookup: CDR1 SNHLY, CDR2 FYNNEI. CDR3 length: 15 amino acids. The CDR3 sequence is CASSGLAGAGDTQYF. CDR3 nucleotide sequence: TGTGCCAGCAGTGGTCTAGCGGGAGCGGGAGATACGCAGTATTTT.

The chain recombines TRBV29-1 with TRBJ1-1; no firm D call. The CDR3 is 13 amino acids. V lost 1 base to trimming and J lost 4 bases, with 10 bases between them. Germline V lookup: CDR1 SQVTM, CDR2 ANQGSEA. The CDR3 DNA reads TGCAGCGTTGAAGGGTTTAGAGTCACTGAAGCTTTCTTT. Its protein product is CSVEGFRVTEAFF.

A word on this clone: The junction departs from the called germline gene at one end, perhaps through a read error. The V gene is TRBV4-2, the J gene TRBJ2-1, with 7 bases fitting TRBD2. Germline CDR1 LGHNA, CDR2 YNFKEQ. This CDR3 comprises 14 residues. The CDR3 DNA is TGTGCCAGCAGCCAGGCTAGCGGATACAATGGGCAGTTCTTC. Translated: CASSQASGYNGQFF.

This clone was seen a few times. V is TRBV29-1 and J is TRBJ2-1, with 10 bases lining up with TRBD1. The germline gives CDR1 SQVTM, CDR2 ANQGSEA. Losses at the gene ends were 7 bases for V and 1 base for J; bases not matched to a gene: 1. The CDR3 totals 13 residues. The CDR3 region has the DNA TGCAGCGGGGACAGGGGTTCCTACAATGAGCAGTTCTTC. This codes for CSGDRGSYNEQFF.

This chain uses TRBV11-2 with TRBJ2-7, with D possibly matching TRBD1 (6 bases). CDR1 SGHAT and CDR2 FQNNGV come from the germline V gene. Trimming removed 0 bases from V and 2 bases from J, with 14 bases in between. This CDR3 contains 16 residues. The DNA for the CDR3 is TGTGCCAGCAGCTTAGATTTGGGGGCGGAGGCCTACGAGCAGTACTTC. It specifies CASSLDLGAEAYEQYF.

This clone is a singleton in its sample. The gene calls are TRBV11-2 and TRBJ2-7; TRBD2 matches at 9 bases. This CDR3 spans 16 amino acids. CDR1 is SGHAT, CDR2 FQNNGV, per germline. J lost 1 base, V lost 0 bases, and 4 bases had no gene match. CDR3 DNA sequence: TGTGCCAGCAGCTTAGACCAACTAGCGGGTTCCTACGAGCAGTACTTC. This gives the protein CASSLDQLAGSYEQYF. Looking up the rest from reference TRBV11-2 and TRBJ2-7 gives the full variable domain: EAGVAQSPRYKIIEKRQSVAFWCNPISGHATLYWYQQILGQGPKLLIQFQNNGVVDDSQLPKDRFSAERLKGVDSTLKIQPAKLEDSAVYLCASSLDQLAGSYEQYFGPGTRLTVT.

The chain has TRBV5-8 and TRBJ2-5; D might be TRBD2 (6 bases). V was trimmed by 1 base and J by 4 bases, leaving 14 bases between them. The CDR3 covers 15 residues. The V gene's germline CDR1 is SGHTS and CDR2 YDEGEE. CDR3 in amino acids: CASSLPGVLRETQYF. In DNA, the CDR3 is TGTGCCAGCAGCTTGCCGGGAGTTCTGAGAGAGACCCAGTACTTC.

The chain carries TRBV11-2 and TRBJ2-1; 13 nucleotides match TRBD2. Germline V lookup: CDR1 SGHAT, CDR2 FQNNGV. After removal of 7 bases from V and 6 bases from J, the junction contained 9 bases not matched to a gene. The CDR3 covers 16 residues. The CDR3 spells CASTQIGTSGVNEQFF. CDR3 coding DNA: TGTGCCAGCACCCAGATCGGGACTAGCGGGGTCAATGAGCAGTTCTTC.

J is TRBJ1-1 and V is TRBV7-6, with D hard to call. Germline V lookup: CDR1 SGHVS, CDR2 FNYEAQ. Trimming stripped 1 base from V and 3 bases from J, with 15 bases between. This CDR3 has 16 residues. The CDR3 region has the DNA TGTGCCAGCAGCTTAGTGGTATCTGGCCAATACACTGAAGCTTTCTTT. This codes for CASSLVVSGQYTEAFF.

This sequence joins TRBV5-1 and TRBJ2-1; 10 positions agree with TRBD1. Germline CDR1 SGHRS, CDR2 YFSETQ. The CDR3 sequence is 13 residues long. Trimming removed 8 bases from V and 10 bases from J; junction bases left unmatched: 9. This chain's CDR3 is CASSRDRGGEQFF. CDR3 coding DNA: TGCGCCAGTTCCCGGGACAGGGGTGGAGAGCAGTTCTTC.

This clone was detected only a few times. In DNA form, the CDR3 reads TGTGCCTGGAGTTCCGGGTTTTCCTACAATGAGCAGTTCTTC. This gives the protein CAWSSGFSYNEQFF. The chain employs TRBV30 and TRBJ2-1; D is ambiguous. The CDR3 covers 14 residues. Germline CDR1 is GTSNPN and CDR2 is SVGIG (reference sequence). The V and J ends lost 2 bases and 1 base respectively, with 9 bases between them.

The chain couples TRBV5-1 to TRBJ1-2, with 7 positions matching TRBD1. Germline assignment: CDR1 SGHRS and CDR2 YFSETQ. Trimming took 4 bases from V and 1 from J; bases not matched to a gene: 4. The CDR3 has 14 residues. The CDR3 here is CASSQGDSNYGYTF. The CDR3 DNA is TGCGCCAGCAGCCAGGGGGATAGTAACTATGGCTACACCTTC.

The chain recombines TRBV4-1 with TRBJ2-1; 7 positions agree with TRBD2. Germline loops: CDR1 MGHRA, CDR2 YSYEKL. Trimming at V came to 0 bases and at J to 5 bases, leaving 10 bases not matched to a gene. This CDR3 is built from 17 residues. This CDR3 reads CASSQDPAGAQDNEQFF. The CDR3 nucleotides read TGCGCCAGCAGCCAAGATCCGGCGGGAGCCCAGGACAATGAGCAGTTCTTC.